This TCR beta chain stems from a study of cytomegalovirus exposure and HLA in healthy donors. Overall study findings and caveats: A later analysis by the authors found several of the most significant clusters apparently linked to common viral pathogens. Researchers reportedly found TCR beta sequences accurately predicted most subjects' HLA-A and HLA-B alleles.

There are 14 residues in the CDR3. CDR1 SQVTM and CDR2 ANQGSEA come from the germline V gene. The PCR had 60 Vbeta and 13 Jbeta primers. In the original workflow: As a later analysis found, there were 80 million or so unique TCR beta chains, of which roughly 11 million were shared. Assay: immunoSEQ multiplex PCR; the TCRdb copy retains only in-frame clones and omits some. D and trimming come from the DNA, and the V and J calls and clone size come from that table. The profile shows over 150,000 clones, around 80% of them singletons. Regarding this clone: Its antigen is undetermined. One end of the junction is discordant with germline, which a read error may explain.

This sequence originates from a man aged 25-40 years in good health and CMV-seronegative. This chain uses TRBV29-1 with TRBJ1-2; D is unresolved. Sequencing was done on a sample of PBMCs. The CDR3 loop reads CSAERQPGRYGYTF. The CDR3 DNA sequence: TGCAGCGCTGAACGTCAACCGGGGAGGTATGGCTACACCTTC.